This is a list of T cell receptor beta chains from one sample in a study of T cells expressing NK-cell markers. TCRdb re-called the 5' RACE reads, yielding one record per CDR3 amino acid sequence without DNA. The sample has about 140,000 distinct CDR3 sequences. The specimen sequenced was blood T cells: a sorted CD56 or NKG2C T cell subset, CD4+ or CD8+ T cells, or bulk PBMC T cells (not recorded which). The receptors here all came from a man younger than 35 in good health. Both conserved end residues are part of each CDR3.

TRBV12-3/TRBV12-4,TRBJ2-1,CASRPPGTGFYNEQFF
TRBV24-1,TRBJ2-1,CATTSGDPYNEQFF
TRBV7-9,TRBJ2-7,CASSLTSREDLAYEQYF
TRBV2,TRBJ2-3,CASRRLAGGKDTQYF
TRBV11-2,TRBJ2-7,CASSLALPSEQYF
TRBV30,TRBJ1-2,CAWSVLNINYGYTF
TRBV25-1,TRBJ2-2,CASSYTGELFF
TRBV20-1,TRBJ1-6,CSARDLGGTGYSPLHF
TRBV13,TRBJ1-1,CASSKGPENTEAFF
TRBV6-1,TRBJ2-2,CASKEVSNTGELFF
TRBV6-6,TRBJ2-3,CASSYSKIVGQYF
TRBV9,TRBJ2-3,CASSVAGAMGDTQYF
TRBV6-5,TRBJ1-2,CASSYSTASNYGYTF
TRBV5-5,TRBJ2-1,CASSAQGTRENEQFF
TRBV12-3/TRBV12-4,TRBJ2-1,CASSLGTGWYEQFF
TRBV27,TRBJ1-5,CASSFGFNQPQHF
TRBV6-1,TRBJ2-3,CASSLTSGSDTQYF
TRBV18,TRBJ1-1,CASSQMNTEAFF
TRBV4-1,TRBJ1-2,CASSQDGDWYGYTF
TRBV15,TRBJ2-1,CATSRGQGAEQFF
TRBV7-2,TRBJ2-3,CASSRPPSVLSTDTQYF
TRBV5-5,TRBJ2-4,CASRGTGHGNIQYF
TRBV5-1,TRBJ2-7,CASSPVGGTNYEQYF
TRBV9,TRBJ1-1,CASSVVTAPEGTPEAFF
TRBV30,TRBJ2-1,CAWTRLAGGQYNEQFF
TRBV10-2,TRBJ2-5,CASSDRDFGDVTQYF
TRBV19,TRBJ2-1,CATKYSSYNEQFF
TRBV30,TRBJ2-1,CAWSEEGWSEQFF